The present TCR beta chain was sequenced within a study of T cell responses to AZD1222 COVID-19 vaccine. Points from the study as a whole: The CD4 TCRs associated with vaccination extended across spike and predominated at 160-218 and 743-854. Close to half of all spike-specific TCRs reportedly target regions of the variants that are unmutated.

On this clone: Its antigen is undetermined.

The protocol was immunoSEQ multiplex PCR, while the TCRdb copy is restricted to in-frame clones and leaves out a portion. Of some 120,000 clones in the sample, 90% to 95% were seen once. The specimen was peripheral blood, collected on day 0 of AZD1222 vaccination. This clonotype originated in an adult in good health.

In nucleotides, the CDR3 is TGTGCCAGCAGCTCGGGACAGGGGCTTGACTATGGCTACACCTTC. Translated: CASSSGQGLDYGYTF. The chain links TRBV7-8 to TRBJ1-2, with TRBD1 identical over 10 bases. Looked up from germline, CDR1 is SGHVS and CDR2 is FQNEAQ. The CDR3 has 15 residues. With 4 bases clipped from V and 3 bases from J, the junction kept 5 bases outside the gene matches.